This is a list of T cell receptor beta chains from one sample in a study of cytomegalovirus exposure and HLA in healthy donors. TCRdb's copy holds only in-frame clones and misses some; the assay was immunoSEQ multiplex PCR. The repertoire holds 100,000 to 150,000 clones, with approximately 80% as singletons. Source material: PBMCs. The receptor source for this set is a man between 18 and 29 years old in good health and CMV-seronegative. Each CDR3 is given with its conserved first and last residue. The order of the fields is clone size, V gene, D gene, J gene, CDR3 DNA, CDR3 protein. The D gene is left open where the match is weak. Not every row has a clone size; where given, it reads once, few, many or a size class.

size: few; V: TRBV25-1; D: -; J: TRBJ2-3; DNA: TGTGCCAGCAGGAGAACAGGACCCAAGGATACGCAGTATTTT; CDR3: CASRRTGPKDTQYF
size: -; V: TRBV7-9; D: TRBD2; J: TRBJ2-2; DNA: TGTGCCAGCAGCCCCAGGCTAGCGGGGGGACCGAACACCGGGGAGCTGTTTTTT; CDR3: CASSPRLAGGPNTGELFF
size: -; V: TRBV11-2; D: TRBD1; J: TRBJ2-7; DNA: TGTGCCAGCAGCTTTGGACAGGGTAGGGAGCAGTACTTC; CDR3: CASSFGQGREQYF
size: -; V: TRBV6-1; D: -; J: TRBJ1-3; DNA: TGTGCCAGCAGTGAATTTGGGCACTCTGGAAACACCATATATTTT; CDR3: CASSEFGHSGNTIYF
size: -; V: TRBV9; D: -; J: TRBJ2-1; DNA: TGTGCCAGCAGCTTGGAGGGGCTCTACAATGAGCAGTTCTTC; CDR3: CASSLEGLYNEQFF
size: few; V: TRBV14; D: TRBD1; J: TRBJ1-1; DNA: TGTGCCAGCAGCCAAGCCCTTTTTGGGACAGGAGCTTTCTTT; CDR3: CASSQALFGTGAFF
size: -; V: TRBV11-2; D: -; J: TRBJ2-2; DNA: TGTGCCAGCAGGCCAGGGACAATGGGGACCGGGGAGCTGTTTTTT; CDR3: CASRPGTMGTGELFF
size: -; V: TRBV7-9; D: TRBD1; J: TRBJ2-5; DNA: TGTGCCAGCAGCTTAGGGGACAGCGCAATGGAGACCCAGTACTTC; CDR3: CASSLGDSAMETQYF
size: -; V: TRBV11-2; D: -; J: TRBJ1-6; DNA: TGTGCCAGCAGCCCTAAGGGGGACATCTCCTCACCCCTCCACTTT; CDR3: CASSPKGDISSPLHF
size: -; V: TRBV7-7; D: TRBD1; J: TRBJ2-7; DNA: TGTGCCAGCAGCTCGGGACAGGGGCGCTCCTACGAGCAGTACTTC; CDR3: CASSSGQGRSYEQYF
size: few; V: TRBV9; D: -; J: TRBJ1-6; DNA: TGTGCCAGCAGCGTAGTGGCCCGCAATTCACCCCTCCACTTT; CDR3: CASSVVARNSPLHF
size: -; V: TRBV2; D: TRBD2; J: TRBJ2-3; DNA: TGTGCCAGCAGTCGCCAAAGGGCTAGCGGGGGGGCTAGCATGGATACGCAGTATTTT; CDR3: CASSRQRASGGASMDTQYF
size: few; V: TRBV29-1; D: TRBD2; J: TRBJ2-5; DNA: TGCAGCGTTGATGTTTCGGGACTAGGAAGAGAGACCCAGTACTTC; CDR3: CSVDVSGLGRETQYF
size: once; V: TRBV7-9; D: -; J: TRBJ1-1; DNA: TGTGCCAGCAGCTTATGGGGGGGGACCACTGAAGCTTTCTTT; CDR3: CASSLWGGTTEAFF
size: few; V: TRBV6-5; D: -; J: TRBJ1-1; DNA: TGTGCCAGCAGCTCCCCTCGGGAGGGACGGACTGAAGCTTTCTTT; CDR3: CASSSPREGRTEAFF
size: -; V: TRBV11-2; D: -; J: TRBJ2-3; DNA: TGTGCCAGCAGCAATCGGGACTTTTTGAACACAGATACGCAGTATTTT; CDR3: CASSNRDFLNTDTQYF